The clone carrying this T cell receptor (beta chain) showed up just a few times. Its antigen remains unidentified. This entry is derived from a study of blood T cells in healthy people across ages. Study findings and constraints: The study could not conclusively compare naive and antigen-experienced cells, given its unsorted PBMCs.

With a J-beta primer mix and a sample-barcoded 5' primer, a second PCR ran about 6 to 11 cycles. The template-switch adaptor was a 5' adaptor with 12 random nucleotides. It tagged each cDNA molecule. One entry per CDR3 protein, called by TCRdb with MiXCR from the 5' RACE reads. The sample has over 600,000 distinct CDR3 sequences; 46% are singletons. The V and J ends lost 4 bases and 1 base, in that order; junction bases with no gene match: 11. The CDR3 has 16 residues. CDR1 and CDR2 (germline): SGHNT, YYREEE (reference sequence). The J gene is TRBJ2-7, the V gene TRBV5-4, with 7 bases aligning to TRBD2. The sequence derives from a man older than 75 in good health. The sequenced material came from blood. The CDR3 loop reads CASSVDSGGGSYEQYF. The CDR3 DNA is TGTGCCAGCAGCGTGGATTCGGGGGGTGGGTCCTACGAGCAGTACTTC.